This T cell receptor beta chain was obtained from a study of blood T cell repertoires in COVID-19. Looking at the study overall: Sites across the United States, Italy and Spain contributed samples from acute and convalescent COVID-19. Nucleic acid was either cDNA or gDNA, and it came from T cells, B-cell-depleted T cells, or PBMCs.

Original analysis: Scientists estimated how many nucleated cells there were by amplifying reference gene primers. Here immunoSEQ multiplex PCR was the method, and the copy in TCRdb shows in-frame clones only, minus some. The D gene and trimming were derived from the DNA, and the V and J assignments and clone size from that table. The repertoire holds 25,000 to 30,000 clones, with 75% to 90% as singletons. The sequence was obtained from a man aged 60-69 years with acute or convalescent COVID-19. The sequenced material came from peripheral blood.

Here the CDR3 reads CASSARGSGNTIYF. The DNA of the CDR3 is TGTGCCAGCAGCGCCCGGGGCTCTGGAAACACCATATATTTT. The rearrangement links TRBV27 to TRBJ1-3, with D uncertain. This CDR3 is 14 amino acids long. Trimming removed 6 bases at V and 0 bases at J, with 9 bases between. The germline V gene encodes CDR1 MNHEY and CDR2 SMNVEV (reference sequence).